The T cell receptor (beta chain) under discussion was sequenced for a study of tumor-infiltrating lymphocytes in primary liver carcinoma. Regarding this clonotype: One base away lies a much larger clone, so this may be a sequencing read error.

Blood RNA came from unsorted whole blood; germline DNA was also extracted. TCR beta cDNA was prepared out of about 510 ng total RNA by means of a constant-region primer. For TCR beta, libraries were produced by three nested multiplex PCR rounds using slightly modified ARM-PCR. TCRdb used MiXCR to reprocess the multiplex PCR reads, holding one entry per CDR3 protein. The data contain some 320,000 distinct CDR3 sequences, over 55% of them singletons. The sequenced sample was peripheral blood. The source of this sequence is a man aged 40-50 years with primary liver carcinoma and hepatitis B virus infection.

The CDR3 reads CASSHDRSCSIQYF. The CDR3 nucleotides are TGTGCCAGCAGCCATGACAGGTCCTGCAGCATTCAGTACTTC. This rearrangement joins TRBV6-4 to TRBJ2-4, with D perhaps matching TRBD1 (6 bases). The ends were cut back, 6 bases at V and 9 bases at J, with 18 bases in the middle. The CDR3 is 14 residues long. Germline CDR1 is MRHNA and CDR2 is SNTAGT.